Below are 30 T cell receptor beta chains sequenced from a single sample in a study of Graves' ophthalmopathy and Graves' hyperthyroidism. RNA transcripts provided the template for amplifying TCR beta CDR3 regions. HTBI primers served in a first-round RT-PCR, which a second-round multiplex PCR followed. TCRdb reprocessed the multiplex PCR reads via MiXCR and lists one record per CDR3 protein. The sample carries roughly 600,000 distinct CDR3 sequences, 35% to 45% recorded once. The sequenced sample consisted of peripheral blood or thyroid tissue (not recorded which). All receptors derive from an adult man with Graves' hyperthyroidism.

This clonotype has a handful of counts. V is TRBV5-8 and J is TRBJ2-7, with 7 bases that match TRBD1. Germline V lookup: CDR1 SGHTS, CDR2 YDEGEE. The junction had 12 bases not matched to a gene; V was cut back by 1 base and J by 2 bases. This CDR3 is built from 17 residues. The CDR3 is CASSLKGQGVFTYEQYF. DNA of the CDR3: TGTGCCAGCAGCTTGAAGGGTCAGGGGGTATTCACCTACGAGCAGTACTTC.

This clonotype was counted many times. The chain links TRBV6-5 to TRBJ2-5; D unresolved. Trimming took off 3 bases at V and 5 bases at J, with 10 bases between the two ends. Germline loops: CDR1 MNHEY, CDR2 SVGAGI. The CDR3 is 13 amino acids. The CDR3 DNA sequence: TGTGCCAGCAGTTATGCCCTAGTGGAGACCCAGTACTTC. Translation: CASSYALVETQYF.

The chain links TRBV7-9 to TRBJ1-6; possibly TRBD1 for D (6 bases). Between the trimmed V and J ends, which lost 5 bases and 13 bases, there was a span of 18 bases. The CDR3 is 14 residues long. Per germline, CDR1 SEHNR and CDR2 FQNEAQ (reference sequence). The CDR3 DNA sequence: TGTGCCAGCAGCATGGGGGGCGCGGGTCAGCCCCTCCACTTT. Translating gives CASSMGGAGQPLHF.

This chain joins TRBV7-9 and TRBJ2-7; 9 nucleotides align to TRBD1. CDR1 SEHNR and CDR2 FQNEAQ come from the germline V gene (reference sequence). The CDR3 has 16 residues. V lost 5 bases, J lost 7 bases, and 15 bases stayed unmatched. The CDR3 here is CASSQAGTGFTGEQYF. Here the CDR3 DNA reads TGTGCCAGCAGCCAAGCCGGGACAGGGTTTACCGGGGAGCAGTACTTC.

This clonotype was detected ten times or more. This chain connects TRBV6-1 to TRBJ1-2, with D tentatively TRBD1 (6 bases). CDR3 length: 11 amino acids. V was shortened by 5 bases and J by 7 bases, with 8 bases between the two germline ends. The germline CDR1 and CDR2 sequences are MNHNS and SASEGT. The CDR3 DNA is TGTGCCAGCAGTCCAGGGGCTGGCTACACCTTC. It encodes CASSPGAGYTF.

This clonotype was recorded at least ten times. The V gene is TRBV5-1, the J gene TRBJ1-4, with D uncertain. This CDR3 region has 14 residues. Trimming left V 0 bases short and J 3 bases short, with 6 bases between. The germline gives CDR1 SGHRS, CDR2 YFSETQ. The DNA of the CDR3 is TGCGCCAGCAGCTTGGGGCGGCCTAATGAAAAACTGTTTTTT. This sequence encodes CASSLGRPNEKLFF.

This clonotype was counted a single time. The chain uses TRBV14 and TRBJ2-3, with D possibly matching TRBD1 (6 bases). This CDR3 comprises 13 residues. Trimming removed 4 bases from V and 6 bases from J, with 11 bases in between. Germline loops: CDR1 SGHDN, CDR2 FVKESK. The DNA of the CDR3 is TGTGCCAGCAGCCGGGACATGACGGATACGCAGTATTTT. This translates into CASSRDMTDTQYF.

This chain uses TRBV11-2 with TRBJ1-1; D may be TRBD1 (5 bases). V lost 5 bases and J lost 1, with 14 bases in between. The germline gives CDR1 SGHAT, CDR2 FQNNGV. The CDR3 runs to 15 residues. CDR3 bases: TGTGCCAGCAGCCTAAGACAGTTCCAGAACACTGAAGCTTTCTTT. Translated: CASSLRQFQNTEAFF.

The table lists this clonotype with many counts. The chain combines TRBV9 with TRBJ2-5; 10 bases fit TRBD2. This CDR3 has 14 amino acids. V shed 2 bases, J shed 7 bases, and the junction held 5 bases outside the gene matches. Per the germline V gene, CDR1 is SGDLS and CDR2 is YYNGEE. The CDR3 DNA follows: TGTGCCAGCAGCGTGAGCGGGAGGGAGCGGACCCAGTACTTC. Translated: CASSVSGRERTQYF. Combining the CDR3 with reference TRBV9 and TRBJ2-5 gives the whole variable domain DSGVTQTPKHLITATGQRVTLRCSPRSGDLSVYWYQQSLDQGLQFLIQYYNGEERAKGNILERFSAQQFPDLHSELNLSSLELGDSALYFCASSVSGRERTQYFGPGTRLLVL.

This clonotype appeared many times. The chain employs TRBV2 and TRBJ2-2, with TRBD2 identical over 10 bases. Germline-derived CDR1 and CDR2 are SNHLY and FYNNEI. The CDR3 totals 13 residues. V lost 7 bases to trimming and J lost 4 bases; unmatched junction nucleotides: 0. In DNA, the CDR3 is TGTGCCAGCAAGCGGGAGGGCACCGGGGAGCTGTTTTTT. This gives the protein CASKREGTGELFF.

The chain is built from TRBV12-3 or TRBV12-4 and TRBJ2-3; 9 bases map to TRBD1. V gave up 6 bases and J gave up 3 bases; unmatched junction bases: 7. The CDR3 extends over 15 amino acids. CDR3: CASRSGTGRTDTQYF. CDR3 sequence (DNA): TGTGCCAGCAGGTCCGGGACAGGGAGAACAGATACGCAGTATTTT.

As for this clonotype: The junction and the germline gene differ at one end; a read error may be behind it. The rearrangement links TRBV4-1 to TRBJ2-2; D is tentatively TRBD1 or TRBD2 (6 bases each). From germline, CDR1 is MGHRA and CDR2 YSYEKL. The CDR3 contains 16 residues. The CDR3 DNA reads TGTGCCAGCAGCCAAGTAACGGCGGGACAAACCGGGGAGCTGTTTTTT. Protein sequence: CASSQVTAGQTGELFF.

The table lists this clonotype with many counts. The chain links TRBV7-2 to TRBJ1-2; D gene uncertain. Per the germline V gene, CDR1 is SGHTA and CDR2 is FQGNSA. V dropped 5 bases and J dropped 4 bases, with 11 bases sitting between them. CDR3 length: 13 amino acids. DNA of the CDR3: TGTGCCAGCAGCAATGAGTGGGGCTATGGCTACACCTTC. This translates into CASSNEWGYGYTF.

This clonotype was detected many times. The J gene is TRBJ2-7, the V gene TRBV6-5; D may be TRBD2 (5 bases). Per germline, CDR1 MNHEY and CDR2 SVGAGI. The CDR3 is 14 amino acids. V lost 3 bases, J lost 2 bases, and 11 bases lay in between. The CDR3 loop reads CASSYGWGAYEQYF. The CDR3 DNA reads TGTGCCAGCAGTTATGGGTGGGGAGCCTACGAGCAGTACTTC.

V usage is TRBV10-3 and J usage is TRBJ2-2; D unclear. Trimming took off 6 bases at V and 6 bases at J, with 14 bases between the two ends. CDR1 is ENHRY and CDR2 is SYGVKD in the germline V gene. This CDR3 contains 14 residues. CDR3: CAIRGLFSAGELFF. The CDR3 DNA is TGTGCCATCAGAGGGCTGTTTTCGGCCGGGGAGCTGTTTTTT.

This clonotype has a count of ten or more. CDR3 sequence reads: CASSADRVHEQYF. CDR3 nucleotides: TGTGCCAGCAGCGCGGACAGGGTCCACGAGCAGTACTTC. The chain has TRBV5-8 and TRBJ2-7; 8 bases are a match to TRBD1. Germline V gene data show CDR1 as SGHTS and CDR2 as YDEGEE. Trimming cost V 4 bases and J 5 bases; bases outside gene matches: 5. This CDR3 spans 13 amino acids.

This clonotype was seen ten or more times. CDR3 DNA: TGTGCCATCAGCGGCGCAGGGGGGACGGTTAGCACAGATACGCAGTATTTT. Protein product: CAISGAGGTVSTDTQYF. The chain has TRBV10-3 and TRBJ2-3, with D perhaps TRBD1 (7 bases). Germline loops: CDR1 ENHRY, CDR2 SYGVKD. The V and J ends lost 6 bases and 0 bases respectively, with 19 bases between them. This CDR3 has 17 amino acids.

This clonotype was observed a handful of times. J is TRBJ2-2 and V is TRBV29-1; possibly TRBD2 for D (6 bases). CDR1 SQVTM and CDR2 ANQGSEA come from the germline V gene. This CDR3 is 15 amino acids long. V gave up 1 base and J gave up 0 bases, with 9 bases separating them. CDR3 amino acids: CSVEVRLANTGELFF. The CDR3 bases are TGCAGCGTTGAAGTAAGACTAGCGAACACCGGGGAGCTGTTTTTT.

There are a few counts of this clonotype. V gene TRBV7-9 combines with J gene TRBJ1-1; D is unresolved. CDR1 is SEHNR and CDR2 is FQNEAQ in the germline V gene (reference sequence). The ends were cut back, 1 base at V and 4 bases at J, with 10 bases in the middle. The CDR3 totals 14 residues. CDR3 loop: CASSLEVYGTEAFF. The CDR3 coding sequence is TGTGCCAGCAGCTTAGAAGTGTACGGCACTGAAGCTTTCTTT.

In the case of this clonotype: The CDR3 ends on some other residue instead of the conserved phenylalanine or tryptophan, so this is likely a read error. No DNA is shown, since the ends of the CDR3 on it are uncertain; the CDR3 is the one TCRdb lists. The CDR3: CAISEIIA. The chain carries TRBV10-3 and TRBJ2-2; the DNA was not compared with TRBD2, the D call given in the table. From germline, CDR1 is ENHRY and CDR2 SYGVKD. Termini included, the CDR3 measures 8 amino acids.

V is TRBV13 and J is TRBJ1-1, with D tentatively TRBD1 (5 bases). Germline V gene data show CDR1 as PRHDT and CDR2 as FYEKMQ (reference sequence). The CDR3 runs 15 residues. Trimming shortened V by 4 bases and J by 7 bases, and 19 bases separated the two germline ends. In DNA form, the CDR3 reads TGTGCCAGCAGCTCCAGCGGGAGGGGACCGGATGAAGCTTTCTTT. It is translated as CASSSSGRGPDEAFF. The whole variable domain, filled in from reference TRBV13 and TRBJ1-1, reads AAGVIQSPRHLIKEKRETATLKCYPIPRHDTVYWYQQGPGQDPQFLISFYEKMQSDKGSIPDRFSAQQFSDYHSELNMSSLELGDSALYFCASSSSGRGPDEAFFGQGTRLTVV.

Points on this clonotype: Being one base from a much bigger clone, this may be a read error. This chain uses TRBV20-1 with TRBJ1-4; D is unclear. The CDR3 has 13 amino acids. V was pared by 3 bases and J by 0 bases, with 5 bases between. CDR1 DFQATT and CDR2 SNEGSKA come from the germline V gene (reference sequence). The CDR3 here is CSASVTTNEKLFF. CDR3 DNA: TGCAGTGCTAGCGTCACAACTAATGAAAAACTGTTTTTT.

This clonotype appeared many times. The rearrangement links TRBV12-5 to TRBJ1-2, with D hard to call. V was cut by 4 bases and J by 6 bases, with 15 bases left in between. Germline V gives CDR1 LGHNT, CDR2 FRNRAP. The CDR3 spans 14 residues. Here the CDR3 reads CASGSPGLWHGYTF. The DNA of the CDR3 is TGTGCTAGTGGTTCCCCCGGGTTGTGGCATGGCTACACCTTC.

This clonotype was seen a handful of times. The V call is TRBV7-9, the J call TRBJ2-7; 7 nucleotides align to TRBD1. With 5 bases clipped from V and 3 bases from J, the junction kept 7 bases outside the gene matches. The CDR3 covers 14 residues. CDR1 is SEHNR and CDR2 is FQNEAQ in the germline V gene (reference sequence). CDR3 loop: CASSHRTGVYEQYF. In nucleotides, the CDR3 is TGTGCCAGCAGCCACAGGACAGGCGTCTACGAGCAGTACTTC.

About this clonotype itself: This may be a read error, as it is one base from a much larger clone. The V gene is TRBV6-1, the J gene TRBJ1-1, with 7 positions matching TRBD1. Trimming at V came to 4 bases and at J to 5 bases, leaving 10 bases not matched to a gene. Germline CDR1 is MNHNS and CDR2 is SASEGT. The CDR3 is 15 amino acids. The CDR3 DNA reads TGTGCCAGCAGTGCCGTGACAGGGAGGTGGACTGAAGCTTTCTTT. Translation gives CASSAVTGRWTEAFF.

As concerns this clonotype: The conserved closing phenylalanine or tryptophan is absent in this CDR3, likely reflecting a read error. The DNA is omitted, as the CDR3 cannot be located on it reliably, and the CDR3 follows TCRdb's listing. This sequence joins TRBV24-1 and TRBJ1-3. The CDR3 region is 9 residues in length, termini included. Germline V gives CDR1 KGHDR, CDR2 SFDVKD. The CDR3 sequence is CATSDAGQA.

This clonotype was seen at least ten times. This chain joins TRBV5-6 and TRBJ1-1, with TRBD1 identical over 7 bases. J was trimmed by 6 bases and V by 4 bases; bases with no gene match: 6. The CDR3 totals 13 residues. Germline CDR1 and CDR2: SGHDT and YYEEEE. The CDR3 loop is CASSRTGVSEAFF. The CDR3 nucleotides read TGTGCCAGCAGCAGAACAGGGGTGTCTGAAGCTTTCTTT.

This clonotype was seen at least ten times. The germline gene is not matched at one end of the junction; a read error may be the cause. The chain couples TRBV7-9 to TRBJ1-1; 7 bases align to TRBD1. The length of the CDR3 is 12 residues. Germline V gives CDR1 SEHNR, CDR2 FQNEAQ (reference sequence). CDR3 amino acids: CASSLEDREAFF. The CDR3 coding sequence is TGTGCCAGCAGTTTAGAGGACAGGGAAGCTTTCTTT.

Details on this clonotype: This may be a read error: a much more frequent sequence differs by one nucleotide. The chain combines TRBV12-3 or TRBV12-4 with TRBJ1-2; D might be TRBD1 (6 bases). The V end lost 11 bases, the J end lost 3 bases, and 19 bases lay between the germline ends. The CDR3 runs 14 residues. The CDR3 DNA is TGTGCCGGCAAACACCCAGGGGCTGACTATGGCTACACCTTC. Translated: CAGKHPGADYGYTF.

There are a few counts of this clonotype. The CDR3: CALQNYGYTF. In nucleotides, the CDR3 is TGTGCCCTGCAGAACTATGGCTACACCTTC. The chain combines TRBV30 with TRBJ1-2; unclear D gene. V was clipped by 8 bases and J by 2 bases, with 6 bases between them. The CDR3 is made up of 10 amino acids. Germline CDR1 and CDR2: GTSNPN and SVGIG (reference sequence).